The rows below give T cell receptor beta chains drawn from one sample of a study of cytomegalovirus exposure and HLA in healthy donors. Produced via immunoSEQ multiplex PCR; TCRdb's table is partial and in-frame only. Seen here are about 93,000 clones, roughly 80% observed once, and the top ten hold about 2.1%. The sequenced material came from PBMCs. These receptors originate from a boy between 10 and 17 years old in good health and CMV-seronegative. Both conserved end residues are part of each CDR3. A D gene is named only where the DNA matches it firmly. Expanded clones are given a class, and other clones once, few, many or no size at all.

size	D	V	J	DNA	CDR3
NA	NA	TRBV7-8	TRBJ2-7	TGTGCCAGCAGCTTAGTCCAGGGGGGCTACGAGCAGTACTTC	CASSLVQGGYEQYF
NA	NA	TRBV29-1	TRBJ2-7	TGCAGCGTTAGGCAGGTCTCCCGGGAGCAGTACTTC	CSVRQVSREQYF
few	NA	TRBV11-2	TRBJ1-4	TGTGCCAGCAGCTTAGGACAGGCTAATGAAAAACTGTTTTTT	CASSLGQANEKLFF
NA	TRBD1	TRBV5-1	TRBJ1-4	TGCGCCAGCAGCCCCGGGACAGGGCAGGAAAAACTGTTTTTT	CASSPGTGQEKLFF
NA	TRBD1	TRBV4-3	TRBJ2-7	TGCGCCAGCAGCCAAAGCGGACAGGGCGTATACGAGCAGTACTTC	CASSQSGQGVYEQYF
NA	NA	TRBV7-2	TRBJ2-6	TGTGCCAGCAGCTTAGTTAGGGGCGTCCTGACTTTC	CASSLVRGVLTF
NA	TRBD1	TRBV28	TRBJ1-6	TGTGCCAGCAGTAGCCGGGACAGATATAATTCACCCCTCCACTTT	CASSSRDRYNSPLHF
NA	NA	TRBV5-1	TRBJ1-1	TGCGCCAGCAGCTTGTGGCTGGACACTGAAGCTTTCTTT	CASSLWLDTEAFF
NA	NA	TRBV28	TRBJ1-2	TGTGCCAGCATGTATGAGTTCGGCTACACCTTC	CASMYEFGYTF
NA	NA	TRBV6-6	TRBJ1-3	TGTGCCCTCGGTGCTAATGGAAACACCATATATTTT	CALGANGNTIYF
few	NA	TRBV14	TRBJ2-1	TGTGCCAGCAGCCAGGGCCTGAATCGCGAGCAGTTCTTC	CASSQGLNREQFF
NA	NA	TRBV28	TRBJ1-4	TGTGCCAGCAGTCCGCGGGCCTGGCCTAATGAAAAACTGTTTTTT	CASSPRAWPNEKLFF
NA	NA	TRBV28	TRBJ1-6	TGTGCCAGCAGTTTGGGGGGGGACTATAATTCACCCCTCCACTTT	CASSLGGDYNSPLHF
once	NA	TRBV5-6	TRBJ1-5	TGTGCCAGCAGCTTGTGGGGGGGGAATCAGCCCCAGCATTTT	CASSLWGGNQPQHF
NA	TRBD1	TRBV2	TRBJ2-7	TGTGCCAGCAGGGCGGACAGGTCGAGCTCCTACGAGCAGTACTTC	CASRADRSSSYEQYF
NA	TRBD1	TRBV25-1	TRBJ2-7	TGTGCCAGCAGTGGTTTAGGACAGGGGAGCGACGAGCAGTACTTC	CASSGLGQGSDEQYF
NA	TRBD1	TRBV7-2	TRBJ2-7	TGTGCCAGCAGCTTAGGACAGGGGGGACTCTACGAGCAGTACTTC	CASSLGQGGLYEQYF
once	NA	TRBV4-1	TRBJ2-3	TGCGCCAGCAGCCCCATCGGAGGAAAGAGGCAGAAGTATTTT	CASSPIGGKRQKYF
NA	NA	TRBV28	TRBJ1-5	TGTGCCAGCAGCCCACCCGGGACAAGCAATCAGCCCCAGCATTTT	CASSPPGTSNQPQHF
NA	NA	TRBV19	TRBJ1-1	TGTGCCAGTAGTAGCGGGGGCTGGAACACTGAAGCTTTCTTT	CASSSGGWNTEAFF
NA	TRBD1	TRBV27	TRBJ1-2	TGTGCCAGTAGGACAGGGACGCTCTATGGCTACACCTTC	CASRTGTLYGYTF
NA	NA	TRBV9	TRBJ2-2	TGTGCCAGCAGCGTAGTACAAAACACCGGGGAGCTGTTTTTT	CASSVVQNTGELFF
once	NA	TRBV7-8	TRBJ2-7	TGTGCCAGCAGCTTAATCGCGGCTAGTGTCTACGAGCAGTACTTC	CASSLIAASVYEQYF
NA	NA	TRBV4-3	TRBJ1-1	TGCGCCAGCAGCCAAGGGTTCAGTACCCGTAACACTGAAGCTTTCTTT	CASSQGFSTRNTEAFF
NA	TRBD2	TRBV27	TRBJ2-1	TGTGCCAGCAGTACTAGCGGGGAGTACAATGAGCAGTTCTTC	CASSTSGEYNEQFF
NA	TRBD1	TRBV7-2	TRBJ2-2	TGTGCCAGCAGCTTAGGACAGGGTTGGACCGGGGAGCTGTTTTTT	CASSLGQGWTGELFF
NA	NA	TRBV28	TRBJ1-1	TGTGCCAGCAGTTTCTCCGGGGTTCGGAACACTGAAGCTTTCTTT	CASSFSGVRNTEAFF
once	NA	TRBV25-1	TRBJ2-2	TGTGCCAGCAGTGATAGCAGGAACACCGGGGAGCTGTTTTTT	CASSDSRNTGELFF
NA	NA	TRBV29-1	TRBJ2-7	TGCAGCGTGATCACAGTGAGCTCCTACGAGCAGTACTTC	CSVITVSSYEQYF
NA	TRBD1	TRBV7-6	TRBJ2-7	TGTGCCAGCAGCCCCCCGGGACAGGGGCTCTACGAGCAGTACTTC	CASSPPGQGLYEQYF
NA	NA	TRBV28	TRBJ1-1	TGTGCCAGCAGTTTATGGGGGGGCACTGAAGCTTTCTTT	CASSLWGGTEAFF
NA	NA	TRBV30	TRBJ2-2	TGTGCCTGGATGGGGGGCACCGGGGAGCTGTTTTTT	CAWMGGTGELFF
NA	NA	TRBV7-8	TRBJ1-5	TGTGCCAGCAGCTTAGCAGGGGACCAGCATTTT	CASSLAGDQHF
NA	NA	TRBV7-8	TRBJ2-2	TGTGCCAGCAGCTTAGAGATCCAGCGCGAGCTGTTTTTT	CASSLEIQRELFF
NA	NA	TRBV28	TRBJ2-7	TGTGCCAGCAGTCCCAAGGAGGGGGGGGCCCTGGCGCAGTACTTC	CASSPKEGGALAQYF
NA	TRBD1	TRBV28	TRBJ1-2	TGTGCCAGCAGTTTTCCGGGACAGGGAGACTATGGCTACACCTTC	CASSFPGQGDYGYTF
once	NA	TRBV18	TRBJ2-3	TGTGCCAGCTCACCACTAGCGAAAAACACAGATACGCAGTATTTT	CASSPLAKNTDTQYF
NA	TRBD1	TRBV29-1	TRBJ2-5	TGCAGCGTTGGAGGGGGCTATATCCAAGAGACCCAGTACTTC	CSVGGGYIQETQYF
NA	NA	TRBV28	TRBJ2-7	TGTGCCAGCAGCACCCTGGACGGGGGAACCACTTCGTACTTC	CASSTLDGGTTSYF
NA	TRBD2	TRBV5-4	TRBJ2-5	TGTGCCAGCAGCGGCATGTCGGGGGGGTGGCAAGAGACCCAGTACTTC	CASSGMSGGWQETQYF
once	NA	TRBV7-2	TRBJ2-1	TGTGCCAGCAGCTTAGCGGACAGTCCACTAAATGAGCAGTTCTTC	CASSLADSPLNEQFF
NA	NA	TRBV7-9	TRBJ1-2	TGTGCCAGCAGCCCTGTGACAGGAAATAACTATGGCTACACCTTC	CASSPVTGNNYGYTF
NA	NA	TRBV25-1	TRBJ1-4	TGTGCCAGCAGTTCTAGGTCTAATGAAAAACTGTTTTTT	CASSSRSNEKLFF
NA	NA	TRBV27	TRBJ1-2	TGTGCCAGCAGTCCGTCTTTAGGGGACTATGGCTACACCTTC	CASSPSLGDYGYTF
NA	TRBD1	TRBV9	TRBJ1-1	TGTGCCAGCAGCGTAGGGACAGGGTCCATGAACACTGAAGCTTTCTTT	CASSVGTGSMNTEAFF
few	NA	TRBV7-9	TRBJ2-5	TGTGCCAGCAGCTTAAGGTTAGGCGGCGAGACCCAGTACTTC	CASSLRLGGETQYF
NA	NA	TRBV30	TRBJ1-2	TGTGCCTGGAGTGTAGCGGGGCACTACACCTTC	CAWSVAGHYTF
NA	NA	TRBV7-9	TRBJ2-2	TGTGCCAGCAGCTCAGACCGGGCGGGCACCGGGGAGCTGTTTTTT	CASSSDRAGTGELFF
NA	TRBD1	TRBV29-1	TRBJ2-7	TGCAGCGCCGAGGACAGGGACTCCTACGAGCAGTACTTC	CSAEDRDSYEQYF
NA	NA	TRBV6-5	TRBJ1-5	TGTGCCAGCAGTTTCCCTCATCAGCCCCAGCATTTT	CASSFPHQPQHF
NA	TRBD1	TRBV29-1	TRBJ1-2	TGCAGCGCTGTTCTACAGGGGTCGGAGTATGGCTACACCTTC	CSAVLQGSEYGYTF
NA	TRBD2	TRBV4-2	TRBJ2-2	TGTGCCAGCAGCCAAGGTTCTAGCGGGGTTCCGAACACCGGGGAGCTGTTTTTT	CASSQGSSGVPNTGELFF